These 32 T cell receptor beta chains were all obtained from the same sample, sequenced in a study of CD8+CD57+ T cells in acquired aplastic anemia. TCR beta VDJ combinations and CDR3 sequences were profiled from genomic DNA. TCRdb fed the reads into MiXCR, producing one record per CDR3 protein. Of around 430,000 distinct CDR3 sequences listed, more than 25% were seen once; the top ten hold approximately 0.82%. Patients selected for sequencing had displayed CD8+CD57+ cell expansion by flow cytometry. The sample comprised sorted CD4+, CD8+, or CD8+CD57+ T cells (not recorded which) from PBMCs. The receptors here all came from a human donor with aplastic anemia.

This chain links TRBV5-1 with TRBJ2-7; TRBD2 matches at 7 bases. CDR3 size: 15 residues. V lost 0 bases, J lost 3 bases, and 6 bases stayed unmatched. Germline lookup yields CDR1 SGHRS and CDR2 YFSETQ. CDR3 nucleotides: TGCGCCAGCAGCTTGGTATCGGGGAGGGTCTACGAGCAGTACTTC. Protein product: CASSLVSGRVYEQYF.

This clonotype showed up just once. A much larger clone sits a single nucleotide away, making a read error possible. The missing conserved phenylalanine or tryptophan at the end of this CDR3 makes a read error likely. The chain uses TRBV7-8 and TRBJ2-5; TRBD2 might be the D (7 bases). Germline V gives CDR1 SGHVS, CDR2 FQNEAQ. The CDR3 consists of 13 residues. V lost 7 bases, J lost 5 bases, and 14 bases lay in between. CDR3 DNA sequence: TGTGCCAGCATCTGGGGGGGCCAGGAGACCCAGTACTCC. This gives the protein CASIWGGQETQYS.

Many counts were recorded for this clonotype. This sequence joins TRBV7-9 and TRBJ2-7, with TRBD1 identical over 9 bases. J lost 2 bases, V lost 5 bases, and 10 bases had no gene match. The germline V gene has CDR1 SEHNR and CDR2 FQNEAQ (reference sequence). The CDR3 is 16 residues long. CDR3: CASSPSGTGSTYEQYF. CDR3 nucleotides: TGTGCCAGCAGCCCCTCCGGGACAGGGAGCACCTACGAGCAGTACTTC. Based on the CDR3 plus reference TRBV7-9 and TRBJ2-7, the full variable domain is DTGVSQNPRHKITKRGQNVTFRCDPISEHNRLYWYRQTLGQGPEFLTYFQNEAQLEKSRLLSDRFSAERPKGSFSTLEIQRTEQGDSAMYLCASSPSGTGSTYEQYFGPGTRLTVT.

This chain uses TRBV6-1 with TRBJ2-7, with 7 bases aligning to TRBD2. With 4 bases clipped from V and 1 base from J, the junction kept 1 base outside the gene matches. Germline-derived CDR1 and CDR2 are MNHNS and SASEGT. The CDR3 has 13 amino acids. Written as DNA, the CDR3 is TGTGCCAGCAGTGGGACTAGTTCCTACGAGCAGTACTTC. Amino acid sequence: CASSGTSSYEQYF.

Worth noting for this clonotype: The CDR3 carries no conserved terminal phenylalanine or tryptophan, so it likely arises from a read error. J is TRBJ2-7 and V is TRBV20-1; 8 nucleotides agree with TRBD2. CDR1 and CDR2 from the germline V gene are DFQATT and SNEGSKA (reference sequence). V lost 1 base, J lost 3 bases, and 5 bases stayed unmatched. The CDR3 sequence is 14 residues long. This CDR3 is CSARAAGARYEQYL. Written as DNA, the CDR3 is TGCAGTGCTAGAGCAGCGGGAGCGCGCTACGAGCAGTACCTC.

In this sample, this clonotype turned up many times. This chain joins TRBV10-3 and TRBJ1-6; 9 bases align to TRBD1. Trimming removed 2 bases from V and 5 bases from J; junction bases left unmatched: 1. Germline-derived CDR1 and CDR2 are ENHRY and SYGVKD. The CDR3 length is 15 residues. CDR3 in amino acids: CAISEGQGNNSPLHF. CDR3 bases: TGTGCCATCAGTGAGGGACAGGGGAATAATTCACCCCTCCACTTT.

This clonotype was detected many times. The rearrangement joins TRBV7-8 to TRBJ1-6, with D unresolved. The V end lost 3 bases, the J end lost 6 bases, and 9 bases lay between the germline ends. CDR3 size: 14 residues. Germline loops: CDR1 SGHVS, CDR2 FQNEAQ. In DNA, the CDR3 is TGTGCCAGCAGCTTGGAACGTGCTAATTCACCCCTCCACTTT. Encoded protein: CASSLERANSPLHF.

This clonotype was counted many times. The DNA of the CDR3 is TGCAGCGTTGAAGAAAGGACGGTGAACACTGAAGCTTTCTTT. It specifies CSVEERTVNTEAFF. The genes are TRBV29-1 and TRBJ1-1, with no clear D. In germline, CDR1 is SQVTM, CDR2 ANQGSEA. CDR3 length: 14 residues. V was clipped by 0 bases and J by 0 bases, with 8 bases between them.

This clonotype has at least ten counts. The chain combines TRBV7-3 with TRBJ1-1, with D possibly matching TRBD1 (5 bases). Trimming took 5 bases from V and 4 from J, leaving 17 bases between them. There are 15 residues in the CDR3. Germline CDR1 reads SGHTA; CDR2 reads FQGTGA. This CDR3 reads CASSPAPGQATEAFF. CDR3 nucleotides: TGTGCCAGCAGCCCAGCCCCGGGGCAGGCCACTGAAGCTTTCTTT.

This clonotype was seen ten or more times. CDR3 sequence reads: CSALIQGAYGYTF. The CDR3 DNA sequence: TGCAGTGCTCTAATACAGGGGGCTTATGGCTACACCTTC. This chain connects TRBV20-1 to TRBJ1-2, with TRBD1 matching 9 bases. The ends lost 5 bases at V and 5 bases at J; junction bases unmatched: 6. CDR3 size: 13 residues. The germline V gene has CDR1 DFQATT and CDR2 SNEGSKA (reference sequence).

This CDR3 is CASSLIPGMGSRGYNEQFF. In nucleotides, the CDR3 is TGTGCCAGCAGCTTAATTCCGGGGATGGGTTCCCGGGGTTACAATGAGCAGTTCTTC. V usage is TRBV12-1 and J usage is TRBJ2-1; the table's D call, TRBD1, was not checked against the DNA. TRBV12-1 is listed as a pseudogene. This CDR3 spans 19 amino acids.

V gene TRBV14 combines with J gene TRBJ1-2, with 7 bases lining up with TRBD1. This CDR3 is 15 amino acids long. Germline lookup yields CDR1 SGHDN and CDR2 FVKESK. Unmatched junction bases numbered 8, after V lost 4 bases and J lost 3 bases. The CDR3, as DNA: TGTGCCAGCAGCCCATTACAGGGACAGTACTATGGCTACACCTTC. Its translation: CASSPLQGQYYGYTF. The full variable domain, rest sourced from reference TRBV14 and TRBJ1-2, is EAGVTQFPSHSVIEKGQTVTLRCDPISGHDNLYWYRRVMGKEIKFLLHFVKESKQDESGMPNNRFLAERTGGTYSTLKVQPAELEDSGVYFCASSPLQGQYYGYTFGSGTRLTVV.

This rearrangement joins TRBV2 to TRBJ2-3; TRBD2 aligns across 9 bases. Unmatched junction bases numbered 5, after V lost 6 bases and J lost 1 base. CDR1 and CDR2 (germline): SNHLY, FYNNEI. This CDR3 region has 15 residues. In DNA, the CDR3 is TGTGCCAGCAGACAAATAGCGGGGGGCACAGATACGCAGTATTTT. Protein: CASRQIAGGTDTQYF.

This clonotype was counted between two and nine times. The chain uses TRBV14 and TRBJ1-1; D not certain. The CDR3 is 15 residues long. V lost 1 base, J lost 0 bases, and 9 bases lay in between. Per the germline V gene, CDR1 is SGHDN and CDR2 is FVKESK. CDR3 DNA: TGTGCCAGCAGCCAAGCGGCACAGCTGAACACTGAAGCTTTCTTT. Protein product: CASSQAAQLNTEAFF.

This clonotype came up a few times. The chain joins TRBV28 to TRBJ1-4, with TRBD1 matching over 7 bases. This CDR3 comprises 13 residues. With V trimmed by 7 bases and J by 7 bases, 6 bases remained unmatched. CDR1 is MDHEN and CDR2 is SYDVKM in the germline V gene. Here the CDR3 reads CASNPGGREKLFF. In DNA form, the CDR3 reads TGTGCCAGCAACCCAGGGGGTCGTGAAAAACTGTTTTTT.

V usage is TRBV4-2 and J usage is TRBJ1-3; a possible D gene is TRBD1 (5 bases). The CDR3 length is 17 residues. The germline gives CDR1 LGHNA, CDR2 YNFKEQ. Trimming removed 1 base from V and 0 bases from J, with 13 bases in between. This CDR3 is CASSQGGARHSGNTIYF. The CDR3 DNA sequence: TGTGCCAGCAGCCAAGGTGGGGCACGGCACTCTGGAAACACCATATATTTT.

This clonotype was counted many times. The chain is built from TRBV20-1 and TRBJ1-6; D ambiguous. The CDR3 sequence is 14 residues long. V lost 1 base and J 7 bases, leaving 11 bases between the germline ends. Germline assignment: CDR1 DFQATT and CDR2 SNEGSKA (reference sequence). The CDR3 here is CSARVGSKNSPLHF. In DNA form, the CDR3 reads TGCAGTGCTAGAGTAGGAAGTAAAAATTCACCCCTCCACTTT.

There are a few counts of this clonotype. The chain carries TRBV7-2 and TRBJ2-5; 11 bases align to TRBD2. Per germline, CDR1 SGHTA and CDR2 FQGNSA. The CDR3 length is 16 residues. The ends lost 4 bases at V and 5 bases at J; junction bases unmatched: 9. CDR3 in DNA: TGTGCCAGCAGCTCCTCGCTAGCGGGGGGTAGGGAGACCCAGTACTTC. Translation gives CASSSSLAGGRETQYF.

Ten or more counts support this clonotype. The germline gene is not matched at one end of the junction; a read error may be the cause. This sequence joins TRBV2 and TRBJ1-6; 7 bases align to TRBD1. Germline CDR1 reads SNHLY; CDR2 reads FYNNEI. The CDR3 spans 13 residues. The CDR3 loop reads CASSEGAIPPPHF. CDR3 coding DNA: TGTGCCAGCAGCGAGGGGGCGATTCCACCCCCCCACTTT.

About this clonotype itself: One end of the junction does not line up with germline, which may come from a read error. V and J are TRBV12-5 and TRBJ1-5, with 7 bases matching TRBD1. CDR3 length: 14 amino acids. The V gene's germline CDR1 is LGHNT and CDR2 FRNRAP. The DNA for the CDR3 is TGTGCTAGTGGACCGGGACAGTGGAATCAGCACCAGCATTTT. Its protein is CASGPGQWNQHQHF.

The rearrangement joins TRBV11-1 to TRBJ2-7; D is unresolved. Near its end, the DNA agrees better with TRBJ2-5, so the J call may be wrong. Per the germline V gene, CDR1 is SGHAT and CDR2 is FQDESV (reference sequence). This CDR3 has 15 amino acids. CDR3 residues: CASSLLIGSRETQYF. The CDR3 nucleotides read TGTGCCAGCAGCCTCTTAATCGGATCTAGAGAGACCCAGTACTTC.

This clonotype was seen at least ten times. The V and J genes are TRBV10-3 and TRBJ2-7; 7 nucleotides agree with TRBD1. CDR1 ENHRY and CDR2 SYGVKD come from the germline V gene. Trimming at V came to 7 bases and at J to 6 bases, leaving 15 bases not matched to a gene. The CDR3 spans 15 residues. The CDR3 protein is CAITGNEQGLGEQYF. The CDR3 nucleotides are TGTGCCATCACAGGGAATGAACAGGGGCTCGGCGAGCAGTACTTC.

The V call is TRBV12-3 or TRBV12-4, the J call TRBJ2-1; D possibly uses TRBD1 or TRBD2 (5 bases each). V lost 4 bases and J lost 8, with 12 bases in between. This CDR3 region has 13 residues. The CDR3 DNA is TGTGCCAGCAGTTCGGATCGGGGCGATGAGCAGTTCTTC. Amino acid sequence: CASSSDRGDEQFF.

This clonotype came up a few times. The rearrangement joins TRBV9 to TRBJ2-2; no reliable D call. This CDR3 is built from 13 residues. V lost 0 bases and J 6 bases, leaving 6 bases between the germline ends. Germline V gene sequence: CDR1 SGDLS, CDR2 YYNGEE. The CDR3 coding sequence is TGTGCCAGCAGCGTAGGAGTCCCCGGGGAGCTGTTTTTT. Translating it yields CASSVGVPGELFF.

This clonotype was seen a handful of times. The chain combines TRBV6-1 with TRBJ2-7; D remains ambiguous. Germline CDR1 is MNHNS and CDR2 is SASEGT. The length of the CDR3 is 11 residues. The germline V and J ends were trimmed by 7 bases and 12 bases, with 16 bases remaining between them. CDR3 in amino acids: CASTESGPRYF. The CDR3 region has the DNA TGTGCCAGCACAGAGTCCGGGCCTCGGTACTTC.

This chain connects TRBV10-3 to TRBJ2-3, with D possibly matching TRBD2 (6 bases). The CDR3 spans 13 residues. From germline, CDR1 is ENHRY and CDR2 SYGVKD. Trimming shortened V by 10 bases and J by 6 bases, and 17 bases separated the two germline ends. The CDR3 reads CASRPGVADTQYF. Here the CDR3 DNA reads TGTGCCAGCCGACCGGGAGTGGCTGATACGCAGTATTTT.

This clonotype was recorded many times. The CDR3 region is CSVVMGRTEAFF. The CDR3 DNA follows: TGCAGCGTTGTTATGGGGCGGACTGAAGCTTTCTTT. J is TRBJ1-1 and V is TRBV29-1; the D gene is possibly TRBD1 (5 bases). This CDR3 region has 12 residues. Trimming removed 4 bases at V and 5 bases at J, with 11 bases between. Germline V gene data show CDR1 as SQVTM and CDR2 as ANQGSEA.

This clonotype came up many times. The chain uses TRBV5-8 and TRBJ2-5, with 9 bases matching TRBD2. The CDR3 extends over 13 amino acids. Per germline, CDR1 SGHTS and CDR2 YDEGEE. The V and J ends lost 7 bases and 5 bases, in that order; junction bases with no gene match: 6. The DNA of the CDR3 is TGTGCCAGCCGGCGGGGGGGCACCGAGACCCAGTACTTC. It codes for CASRRGGTETQYF.

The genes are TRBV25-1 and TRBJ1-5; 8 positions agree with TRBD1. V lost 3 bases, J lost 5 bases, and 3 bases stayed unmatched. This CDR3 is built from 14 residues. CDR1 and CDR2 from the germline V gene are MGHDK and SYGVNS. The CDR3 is CASSDTGGDQPQHF. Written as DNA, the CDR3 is TGTGCCAGCAGTGACACAGGGGGGGATCAGCCCCAGCATTTT.

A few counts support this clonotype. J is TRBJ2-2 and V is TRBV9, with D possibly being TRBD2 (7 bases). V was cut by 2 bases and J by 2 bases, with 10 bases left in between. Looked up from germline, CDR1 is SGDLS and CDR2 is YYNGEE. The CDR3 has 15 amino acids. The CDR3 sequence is CASSVGGGNTGELFF. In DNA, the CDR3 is TGTGCCAGCAGCGTTGGGGGGGGCAACACCGGGGAGCTGTTTTTT.

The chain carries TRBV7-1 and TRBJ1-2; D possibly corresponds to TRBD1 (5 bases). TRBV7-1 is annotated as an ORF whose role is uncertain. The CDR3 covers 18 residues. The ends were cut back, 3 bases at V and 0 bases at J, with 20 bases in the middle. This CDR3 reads CASSSPFEGTATNYGYTF. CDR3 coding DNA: TGTGCCAGCAGCTCTCCCTTTGAGGGGACCGCGACTAACTATGGCTACACCTTC.

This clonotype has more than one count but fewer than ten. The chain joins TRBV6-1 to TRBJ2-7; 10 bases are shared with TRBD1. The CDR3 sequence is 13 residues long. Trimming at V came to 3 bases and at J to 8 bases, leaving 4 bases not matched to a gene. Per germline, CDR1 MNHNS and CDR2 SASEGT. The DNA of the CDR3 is TGTGCCAGCAGTGAGATGGACAGGGGGAAGCAGTACTTC. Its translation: CASSEMDRGKQYF.